The next 20 T cell receptor beta chains were all read from a single sample in a study of blood T cell repertoires in COVID-19. Using immunoSEQ multiplex PCR, the repertoire was profiled, and TCRdb retains in-frame clones only, with some absent. The profile covers about 300,000 clones, with around 89% appearing a single time and about 4.2% taken by the ten largest. Sequenced input: peripheral blood. Source of these receptors: a man aged 35 to 55 with acute or convalescent COVID-19.

The CDR3 DNA sequence: TGTGCCAGCTCCCCACAGACTAGCGGGGGTAACTACGAGCAGTACTTC. Amino acids: CASSPQTSGGNYEQYF. The gene calls are TRBV2 and TRBJ2-7; 12 bases agree with TRBD2. J gave up 3 bases and V 8 bases, and 11 bases lay outside the gene matches. There are 16 residues in the CDR3. Germline-derived CDR1 and CDR2 are SNHLY and FYNNEI.

This clone has only a few counts. The V and J genes are TRBV9 and TRBJ1-3, with D possibly matching TRBD1 (5 bases). The CDR3 length is 17 residues. Deletions cut 0 bases from V and 2 bases from J, with 15 bases between. The germline V gene has CDR1 SGDLS and CDR2 YYNGEE. CDR3 amino acids: CASSVGWISGAGNTIYF. The CDR3 DNA reads TGTGCCAGCAGCGTAGGATGGATCTCGGGGGCTGGAAACACCATATATTTT.

The chain uses TRBV24-1 and TRBJ2-7; D gene unclear. The CDR3 length is 13 residues. V lost 4 bases to trimming and J lost 2 bases, with 8 bases between them. Germline lookup yields CDR1 KGHDR and CDR2 SFDVKD. The CDR3 region has the DNA TGTGCCACCAGTGACCCAAACACCTACGAGCAGTACTTC. This encodes CATSDPNTYEQYF.

The chain has TRBV9 and TRBJ2-3, with D unresolved. The length of the CDR3 is 13 residues. In germline, CDR1 is SGDLS, CDR2 YYNGEE. Trimming shortened V by 4 bases and J by 4 bases, and 10 bases separated the two germline ends. The CDR3 sequence: CASSPSQSDTQYF. CDR3 DNA: TGTGCCAGCAGCCCTAGTCAGTCAGATACGCAGTATTTT.

This chain connects TRBV6-5 to TRBJ1-2, with a tentative D call TRBD1 (5 bases). Per the germline V gene, CDR1 is MNHEY and CDR2 is SVGAGI. V was shortened by 10 bases and J by 6 bases, with 15 bases between the two germline ends. The CDR3 is 12 amino acids. The CDR3 DNA reads TGTGCCACCGGGGGAGGGTATGATGGCTACACCTTC. Translation gives CATGGGYDGYTF.

The chain has TRBV5-1 and TRBJ1-3; 7 nucleotides match TRBD1. In germline, CDR1 is SGHRS, CDR2 YFSETQ. The CDR3 sequence is 14 residues long. The V and J ends lost 6 bases and 4 bases, in that order; junction bases with no gene match: 7. The CDR3 loop is CASKDTGAGNTIYF. The CDR3 nucleotides read TGCGCCAGCAAAGATACAGGGGCCGGAAACACCATATATTTT.

The rearrangement uses TRBV6-1 and TRBJ2-7; D ambiguous. From germline, CDR1 is MNHNS and CDR2 SASEGT. The CDR3 runs to 13 residues. Trimming pared 3 bases from V and 3 bases from J, leaving 9 bases between. CDR3 bases: TGTGCCAGCAGTGAGCCCCCAGGCTACGAGCAGTACTTC. Amino acids: CASSEPPGYEQYF.

The chain has TRBV6-5 and TRBJ1-5; a weak D match, TRBD1 (6 bases). CDR1 and CDR2 (germline): MNHEY, SVGAGI. This CDR3 comprises 15 residues. V was shortened by 6 bases and J by 2 bases, with 14 bases between the two germline ends. CDR3 in amino acids: CASSPWAGGNQPQHF. The CDR3 nucleotides are TGTGCCAGCAGCCCCTGGGCAGGGGGCAATCAGCCCCAGCATTTT.

V gene TRBV19 combines with J gene TRBJ2-7, with 8 nucleotides matching TRBD2. The CDR3 runs to 15 residues. From germline, CDR1 is LNHDA and CDR2 SQIVND (reference sequence). V lost 7 bases to trimming and J lost 3 bases; unmatched junction nucleotides: 11. The CDR3 reads CASNPGGGSIYEQYF. As DNA, the CDR3 is TGTGCCAGTAACCCCGGGGGGGGATCCATCTACGAGCAGTACTTC.

The rearrangement uses TRBV2 and TRBJ1-5; no definite D call. The CDR3 is 15 residues long. CDR1 is SNHLY, CDR2 FYNNEI, per germline. V dropped 8 bases and J dropped 4 bases, with 18 bases sitting between them. CDR3 nucleotides: TGTGCCAGCGGGGAGGGCAGGACTGGAAATCAGCCCCAGCATTTT. Translated: CASGEGRTGNQPQHF.

The chain recombines TRBV2 with TRBJ2-1; 8 bases map to TRBD2. The CDR3 runs 15 residues. The germline V gene encodes CDR1 SNHLY and CDR2 FYNNEI. The V gene end was trimmed by 6 bases and the J gene end by 3 bases; junction bases not matched to a gene: 7. The CDR3 DNA reads TGTGCCAGCAGACCTACTAGCGGAGTCTACAATGAGCAGTTCTTC. Amino acids: CASRPTSGVYNEQFF.

CDR3 region: CASSQGDRAPQPQHF. In nucleotides, the CDR3 is TGTGCCAGCAGCCAAGGCGACAGGGCCCCTCAGCCCCAGCATTTT. The rearrangement uses TRBV4-2 and TRBJ1-5; 7 bases agree with TRBD1. The CDR3 runs to 15 residues. The ends lost 1 base at V and 6 bases at J; junction bases unmatched: 6. CDR1 LGHNA and CDR2 YNFKEQ come from the germline V gene.

This chain links TRBV2 with TRBJ1-1; 8 bases align to TRBD1. Germline CDR1 reads SNHLY; CDR2 reads FYNNEI. Trimming cost V 6 bases and J 0 bases; bases outside gene matches: 9. The CDR3 spans 16 residues. CDR3: CASRADRAVMNTEAFF. CDR3 nucleotides: TGTGCCAGCAGAGCGGACAGGGCAGTTATGAACACTGAAGCTTTCTTT.

V usage is TRBV28 and J usage is TRBJ1-6, with TRBD1 matching over 7 bases. Looked up from germline, CDR1 is MDHEN and CDR2 is SYDVKM. The J segment lost 7 bases and the V segment lost 5 bases, leaving 8 bases of the junction unmatched. The length of the CDR3 is 15 residues. The DNA of the CDR3 is TGTGCCAGCAGTCTATCGACAGGGTGGAATTCACCCCTCCACTTT. Its protein is CASSLSTGWNSPLHF.

This clone was seen once. The chain uses TRBV2 and TRBJ1-2; the D is unclear. The V end was cut by 2 bases, the J end by 9 bases, with 10 bases between. Germline V lookup: CDR1 SNHLY, CDR2 FYNNEI. The CDR3 length is 12 residues. CDR3 sequence: CASSELGRSYTF. CDR3 nucleotides: TGTGCCAGCAGTGAATTGGGGAGGAGCTACACCTTC.

The chain employs TRBV6-6 and TRBJ1-2; a possible D gene is TRBD1 (6 bases). Trimming removed 5 bases at V and 8 bases at J, with 15 bases between. Germline V gene sequence: CDR1 MNHNY, CDR2 SVGAGI (reference sequence). CDR3 length equals 13 residues. CDR3: CASSPQGPGGYTF. The CDR3 DNA is TGTGCCAGCAGTCCGCAGGGGCCGGGGGGCTACACCTTC.

This clone showed up just once. V usage is TRBV5-8 and J usage is TRBJ2-7, with D possibly being TRBD2 (6 bases). The CDR3 consists of 14 residues. V was cut by 1 base and J by 3 bases, with 11 bases left in between. Germline V CDR1 and CDR2: SGHTS, YDEGEE. The CDR3 region has the DNA TGTGCCAGCAGCTTGTTCAGGAGGGGCTACGAGCAGTACTTC. Its translation is CASSLFRRGYEQYF.

This clone was detected a few times. This chain links TRBV11-2 with TRBJ1-1; D is ambiguous. Germline CDR1 and CDR2: SGHAT and FQNNGV. V shed 4 bases and J shed 5 bases, with 14 bases lying between them. This CDR3 contains 14 residues. The CDR3 loop reads CASSSTLRGTEAFF. The CDR3 region has the DNA TGTGCCAGCAGCTCCACCCTGAGAGGTACTGAAGCTTTCTTT.

This chain links TRBV18 with TRBJ2-5, with 8 bases aligning to TRBD1. Germline-derived CDR1 and CDR2 are KGHSH and LQKENI. V dropped 4 bases and J dropped 5; count of bases not matched to a gene: 6. The CDR3 is 14 amino acids. CDR3: CASSLGQGGETQYF. The CDR3 bases are TGTGCCAGCTCACTAGGACAGGGCGGGGAGACCCAGTACTTC.

V and J are TRBV11-2 and TRBJ1-2; no firm D call. The CDR3 runs to 13 residues. Trimming took off 1 base at V and 2 bases at J, with 5 bases between the two ends. Germline assignment: CDR1 SGHAT and CDR2 FQNNGV. The CDR3 loop reads CASSLVRNYGYTF. As DNA, the CDR3 is TGTGCCAGCAGCTTAGTCCGGAACTATGGCTACACCTTC.